This TCR beta chain was documented in a study of T-cell memory formation after mild COVID-19. Study background: Largely donor-specific sequence clusters came from a couple of donors.

TCRdb analysed the 5' RACE reads with MiXCR anew, one entry per CDR3 protein. The table has roughly 180,000 distinct CDR3 sequences, approximately 17% seen once. Trimming took 1 base from V and 4 from J; bases not matched to a gene: 9. Germline V gene lookup returns CDR1 MGHRA and CDR2 YSYEKL. The CDR3 is 18 amino acids. Specimen: PBMCs or a T cell subset sorted from them (not recorded which). The rearrangement joins TRBV4-1 to TRBJ2-3; 12 bases are shared with TRBD2. This clonotype originated in a man between 18 and 29 years old who had mild COVID-19 (a few samples of this study predate the infection). Cell type and time point are not known. DNA of the CDR3: TGCGCCAGCAGCCAAGGGGGAGGGCTAGCGGGGGGGGCAGATACGCAGTATTTT. Its translation: CASSQGGGLAGGADTQYF.